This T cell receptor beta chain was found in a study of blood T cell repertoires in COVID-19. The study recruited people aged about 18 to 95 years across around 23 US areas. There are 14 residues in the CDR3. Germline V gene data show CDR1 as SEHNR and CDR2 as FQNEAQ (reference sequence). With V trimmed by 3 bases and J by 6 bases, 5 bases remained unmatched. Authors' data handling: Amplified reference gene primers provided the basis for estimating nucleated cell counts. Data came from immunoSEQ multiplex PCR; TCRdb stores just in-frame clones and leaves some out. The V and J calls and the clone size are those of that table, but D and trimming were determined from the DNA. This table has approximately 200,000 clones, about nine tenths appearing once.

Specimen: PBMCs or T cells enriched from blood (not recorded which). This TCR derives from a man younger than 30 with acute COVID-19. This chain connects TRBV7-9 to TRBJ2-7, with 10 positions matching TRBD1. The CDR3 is CASSFGTGDFEQYF. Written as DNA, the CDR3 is TGTGCCAGCAGCTTCGGGACAGGGGATTTCGAGCAGTACTTC.